The sequence of this T cell receptor beta chain was determined in a study of blood T cell repertoires in COVID-19. This clone turned up a few times. The CDR3 is 15 amino acids. V dropped 4 bases and J dropped 4; count of bases not matched to a gene: 7. Germline CDR1 is SGDLS and CDR2 is YYNGEE. Here immunoSEQ multiplex PCR was the method, and the copy in TCRdb shows in-frame clones only, minus some. In the table there are about 370,000 clones, 90% of which are singletons. This chain joins TRBV9 and TRBJ1-2, with 10 bases matching TRBD1. The clonotype comes from a young man with active or convalescent COVID-19. The specimen sequenced was peripheral blood. As DNA, the CDR3 is TGTGCCAGCAGCATTGGACAGGGGGTAAGCTATGGCTACACCTTC. Translating it yields CASSIGQGVSYGYTF.